This entry lists 17 T cell receptor beta chains sequenced from one sample in a study of cytomegalovirus exposure and HLA in healthy donors. Both 60 Vbeta primers and 13 Jbeta primers went into the PCR. TCRdb keeps only in-frame clones here, not all; method: immunoSEQ multiplex PCR. The table lists under 150,000 clones, 75% to 85% of them singletons, with 2.5% to 3.5% in the top ten. The sequenced sample was PBMCs. The receptors stem from a male donor in good health and CMV-seronegative.

V usage is TRBV30 and J usage is TRBJ1-3, with TRBD1 identical over 11 bases. V gave up 0 bases and J gave up 2 bases; unmatched junction bases: 0. This CDR3 has 15 residues. Germline V gives CDR1 GTSNPN, CDR2 SVGIG (reference sequence). DNA for the CDR3: TGTGCCTGGAGTGTGGGACAGGGGGCTGGAAACACCATATATTTT. This encodes CAWSVGQGAGNTIYF.

J is TRBJ1-4 and V is TRBV27, with 8 bases identical to TRBD1. The CDR3 runs 13 residues. CDR1 MNHEY and CDR2 SMNVEV come from the germline V gene (reference sequence). V dropped 8 bases and J dropped 3; count of bases not matched to a gene: 2. The CDR3 DNA is TGTGCCAGCGGGGGACAGGCTAATGAAAAACTGTTTTTT. Translated: CASGGQANEKLFF.

The J gene is TRBJ2-7, the V gene TRBV7-9, with 9 positions matching TRBD1. Germline V CDR1 and CDR2: SEHNR, FQNEAQ (reference sequence). The CDR3 has 11 amino acids. With 5 bases clipped from V and 11 bases from J, the junction kept 4 bases outside the gene matches. The CDR3 sequence: CASSQRDREYF. CDR3 DNA: TGTGCCAGCAGCCAGAGGGACAGGGAGTACTTC. Complete variable domain (other parts from reference TRBV7-9 and TRBJ2-7): DTGVSQNPRHKITKRGQNVTFRCDPISEHNRLYWYRQTLGQGPEFLTYFQNEAQLEKSRLLSDRFSAERPKGSFSTLEIQRTEQGDSAMYLCASSQRDREYFGPGTRLTVT.

The V and J genes are TRBV19 and TRBJ2-5, with 15 bases identical to TRBD2. This CDR3 has 17 residues. Germline V gene lookup returns CDR1 LNHDA and CDR2 SQIVND (reference sequence). The J segment lost 5 bases and the V segment lost 3 bases, leaving 7 bases of the junction unmatched. The CDR3 protein is CASSIVRTSGGAETQYF. CDR3 DNA sequence: TGTGCCAGTAGTATCGTAAGGACTAGCGGGGGGGCGGAGACCCAGTACTTC.

The gene calls are TRBV11-2 and TRBJ1-5; no firm D call. Between the trimmed V and J ends, which lost 4 bases and 4 bases, there was a span of 8 bases. Germline assignment: CDR1 SGHAT and CDR2 FQNNGV. The length of the CDR3 is 13 residues. CDR3 DNA: TGTGCCAGCAGCTCTGGGCAGAATCAGCCCCAGCATTTT. It codes for CASSSGQNQPQHF.

This clone occurred once. The CDR3 is CASSLLSGRASYEQYF. The DNA for the CDR3 is TGTGCCAGCAGTCTATTAAGCGGGAGGGCCTCCTACGAGCAGTACTTC. The chain recombines TRBV27 with TRBJ2-7; 10 positions match TRBD2. From germline, CDR1 is MNHEY and CDR2 SMNVEV (reference sequence). The length of the CDR3 is 16 residues. Trimming removed 5 bases from V and 0 bases from J; junction bases left unmatched: 7.

The chain carries TRBV10-3 and TRBJ1-4, with 11 bases that match TRBD1. The germline gives CDR1 ENHRY, CDR2 SYGVKD. The CDR3 is made up of 18 amino acids. Germline trimming cut 2 bases from V and 8 bases from J; bases unmatched to any gene: 13. CDR3 sequence reads: CAISEPKPGQGVTEKLFF. The CDR3, as DNA: TGTGCCATCAGTGAGCCAAAACCGGGACAGGGGGTTACCGAAAAACTGTTTTTT.

The chain combines TRBV18 with TRBJ2-7, with D perhaps TRBD1 (7 bases). Per germline, CDR1 KGHSH and CDR2 LQKENI. The CDR3 runs 14 residues. Trimming cost V 1 base and J 13 bases, with 20 bases left between them. This CDR3 reads CASSPLPDRVGGYF. The CDR3 DNA sequence: TGTGCCAGCTCACCACTGCCCGACAGGGTGGGGGGTTACTTC.

The chain links TRBV28 to TRBJ2-1; tentatively, D is TRBD2 (5 bases). The CDR3 consists of 16 residues. The ends were cut back, 3 bases at V and 0 bases at J, with 12 bases in the middle. Germline CDR1 is MDHEN and CDR2 is SYDVKM. For the CDR3, the DNA is TGTGCCAGCAGTTTCCGGGATTACTACTCCTACAATGAGCAGTTCTTC. This sequence encodes CASSFRDYYSYNEQFF.

The chain combines TRBV5-1 with TRBJ2-7; TRBD1 aligns across 8 bases. V was pared by 0 bases and J by 2 bases, with 4 bases of the junction left unmatched. This CDR3 comprises 15 residues. Germline assignment: CDR1 SGHRS and CDR2 YFSETQ. The CDR3 nucleotides are TGCGCCAGCAGCTTGGCCGGGACAGGAACCTACGAGCAGTACTTC. Amino acid sequence: CASSLAGTGTYEQYF.

This chain connects TRBV7-9 to TRBJ2-1; 8 bases are a match to TRBD1. The V segment lost 4 bases and the J segment 10 bases; nucleotides outside the gene matches: 6. The CDR3 is made up of 13 amino acids. Germline CDR1 reads SEHNR; CDR2 reads FQNEAQ (reference sequence). CDR3 DNA: TGTGCCAGCAGCTGGACAGGGCCGACAGAGCAGTTCTTC. This codes for CASSWTGPTEQFF. The variable domain in full, completed from reference TRBV7-9 and TRBJ2-1, reads DTGVSQNPRHKITKRGQNVTFRCDPISEHNRLYWYRQTLGQGPEFLTYFQNEAQLEKSRLLSDRFSAERPKGSFSTLEIQRTEQGDSAMYLCASSWTGPTEQFFGPGTRLTVL.

The V call is TRBV18, the J call TRBJ1-2; 8 bases match TRBD1. This CDR3 region has 14 residues. Losses at the gene ends were 3 bases for V and 3 bases for J; bases not matched to a gene: 3. Germline V lookup: CDR1 KGHSH, CDR2 LQKENI. The CDR3 nucleotides read TGTGCCAGCTCACCCCTGGACAGGGACTATGGCTACACCTTC. Translated, it gives CASSPLDRDYGYTF.

The chain has TRBV5-4 and TRBJ2-3; 16 bases map to TRBD2. Germline-derived CDR1 and CDR2 are SGHNT and YYREEE (reference sequence). This CDR3 has 16 residues. V lost 4 bases, J lost 5 bases, and 4 bases stayed unmatched. In nucleotides, the CDR3 is TGTGCCAGCAGCGGGGGACTAGCGGGAGGGGGAGATACGCAGTATTTT. This sequence encodes CASSGGLAGGGDTQYF.

The chain recombines TRBV2 with TRBJ1-5; D is undetermined. The CDR3 covers 13 residues. The V gene lost 8 bases and the J gene lost 2 bases, with 10 bases spanning the gap. CDR1 is SNHLY and CDR2 is FYNNEI in the germline V gene. The CDR3 sequence is CASGREGNQPQHF. The CDR3 DNA reads TGTGCCAGCGGGCGGGAAGGCAATCAGCCCCAGCATTTT.

The chain links TRBV7-2 to TRBJ1-2; no clear D. CDR1 is SGHTA and CDR2 is FQGNSA in the germline V gene. V lost 2 bases and J 4 bases, leaving 11 bases between the germline ends. CDR3 length: 14 residues. CDR3 amino acids: CASSLLAAGYGYTF. CDR3 coding DNA: TGTGCCAGCAGCTTACTCGCGGCTGGCTATGGCTACACCTTC.

The chain joins TRBV5-6 to TRBJ1-3; D is unresolved. The V end was cut by 0 bases, the J end by 0 bases, with 7 bases between. The germline V gene encodes CDR1 SGHDT and CDR2 YYEEEE. There are 15 residues in the CDR3. The DNA for the CDR3 is TGTGCCAGCAGCTTGGGACGGAGCTCTGGAAACACCATATATTTT. It encodes CASSLGRSSGNTIYF.

A remark on this clone: Mismatch with germline at one junction end may stem from a read error. The CDR3 sequence: CASSQSSGANGLTF. CDR3 DNA: TGTGCCAGCAGCCAATCTTCTGGGGCCAACGGCCTGACTTTC. The chain has TRBV16 and TRBJ2-6, with a tentative D call TRBD1 (5 bases). The germline V gene has CDR1 KGHSY and CDR2 FQNENV. CDR3 length: 14 amino acids.